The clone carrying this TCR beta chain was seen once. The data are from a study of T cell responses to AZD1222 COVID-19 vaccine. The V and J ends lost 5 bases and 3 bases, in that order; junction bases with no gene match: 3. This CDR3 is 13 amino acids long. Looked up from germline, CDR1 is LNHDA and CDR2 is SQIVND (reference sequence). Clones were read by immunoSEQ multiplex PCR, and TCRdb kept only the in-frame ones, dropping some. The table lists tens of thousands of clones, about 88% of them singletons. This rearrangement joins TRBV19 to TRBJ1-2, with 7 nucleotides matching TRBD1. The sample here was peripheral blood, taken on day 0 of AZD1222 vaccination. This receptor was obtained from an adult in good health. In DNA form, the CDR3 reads TGTGCCAGTAGTGCTGGGACAGACTATGGCTACACCTTC. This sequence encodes CASSAGTDYGYTF.